The 19 T cell receptor beta chains below come from one sample, sequenced in a study of cytomegalovirus exposure and HLA in healthy donors. PCR used 60 Vbeta primers and 13 Jbeta primers. TCRdb keeps only in-frame clones here, not all; method: immunoSEQ multiplex PCR. The sample yields 150,000 to 200,000 clones, 80% to 85% seen once. The specimen was PBMCs. The receptors shown here come from a boy aged 2 to 9 in good health and CMV-seronegative.

The chain joins TRBV7-2 to TRBJ2-5, with 10 bases matching TRBD2. Germline CDR1 SGHTA, CDR2 FQGNSA. The CDR3 spans 13 residues. The V segment lost 4 bases and the J segment 6 bases; nucleotides outside the gene matches: 2. The CDR3 DNA follows: TGTGCCAGCAGCTCGGGACTAGCGAAGACCCAGTACTTC. Translation: CASSSGLAKTQYF.

With respect to this clone: This sample includes further DNA sequences coding for the same CDR3. The rearrangement links TRBV5-6 to TRBJ1-4; no clear D. This CDR3 has 14 amino acids. V lost 4 bases to trimming and J lost 0 bases, with 7 bases between them. Germline CDR1 SGHDT, CDR2 YYEEEE. CDR3 loop: CASSLGATNEKLFF. The DNA for the CDR3 is TGTGCCAGCAGCCTAGGTGCAACTAATGAAAAACTGTTTTTT.

The rearrangement uses TRBV19 and TRBJ1-2, with TRBD1 as a possible D gene (5 bases). Trimming cost V 0 bases and J 3 bases, with 11 bases left between them. The CDR3 is 15 residues long. Germline assignment: CDR1 LNHDA and CDR2 SQIVND (reference sequence). DNA for the CDR3: TGTGCCAGTAGTATAGATATCGGCAGGGACTATGGCTACACCTTC. Translating it yields CASSIDIGRDYGYTF. The variable domain in full, completed from reference TRBV19 and TRBJ1-2, reads DGGITQSPKYLFRKEGQNVTLSCEQNLNHDAMYWYRQDPGQGLRLIYYSQIVNDFQKGDIAEGYSVSREKKESFPLTVTSAQKNPTAFYLCASSIDIGRDYGYTFGSGTRLTVV.

A few counts support this clone. The rearrangement joins TRBV19 to TRBJ2-2, with TRBD2 matching 7 bases. Germline V gene sequence: CDR1 LNHDA, CDR2 SQIVND (reference sequence). This CDR3 region has 16 residues. For the CDR3, the DNA is TGTGCTTCCAGCCAGATAGCGGGTTTGAACACCGGGGAGCTGTTTTTT. Translating gives CASSQIAGLNTGELFF.

V and J are TRBV30 and TRBJ1-5; no clear D gene. With 0 bases removed from V and 6 bases from J, the gap between germline ends came to 15 bases. Germline V gene data show CDR1 as GTSNPN and CDR2 as SVGIG (reference sequence). The CDR3 has 15 amino acids. The CDR3 loop is CAWSVPGGLGQPQHF. Here the CDR3 DNA reads TGTGCCTGGAGTGTACCCGGAGGGCTTGGTCAGCCCCAGCATTTT.

V gene TRBV5-4 combines with J gene TRBJ2-5; TRBD2 agrees at 7 bases. This CDR3 is 14 amino acids long. CDR1 is SGHNT, CDR2 YYREEE, per germline (reference sequence). Trimming removed 3 bases from V and 1 base from J; junction bases left unmatched: 3. Here the CDR3 reads CASSSGRGQETQYF. The CDR3 nucleotides are TGTGCCAGCAGCTCGGGGAGGGGCCAAGAGACCCAGTACTTC.

V is TRBV7-9 and J is TRBJ2-7, with TRBD2 identical over 12 bases. This CDR3 comprises 18 residues. V shed 1 base, J shed 3 bases, and the junction held 10 bases outside the gene matches. Germline loops: CDR1 SEHNR, CDR2 FQNEAQ (reference sequence). The CDR3 loop is CASSLDPASGRAGYEQYF. The CDR3, as DNA: TGTGCCAGCAGCTTAGACCCCGCTAGCGGGAGGGCCGGCTACGAGCAGTACTTC.

The chain joins TRBV30 to TRBJ2-4; D perhaps matches TRBD1 (5 bases). The CDR3 is made up of 14 amino acids. Trimming took off 0 bases at V and 8 bases at J, with 14 bases between the two ends. Germline V CDR1 and CDR2: GTSNPN, SVGIG (reference sequence). The CDR3 region is CAWSVKQGADIQYF. CDR3 in DNA: TGTGCCTGGAGTGTAAAGCAGGGTGCGGACATTCAGTACTTC.

J is TRBJ2-1 and V is TRBV30, with TRBD2 matching over 14 bases. With 7 bases clipped from V and 7 bases from J, the junction kept 6 bases outside the gene matches. The CDR3 extends over 14 amino acids. Germline V gene data show CDR1 as GTSNPN and CDR2 as SVGIG (reference sequence). The CDR3 nucleotides are TGTGCCTCCCGGACTAGCGGGAGGCAGAATGAGCAGTTCTTC. Translating gives CASRTSGRQNEQFF. Full variable domain (remainder filled in from reference TRBV30 and TRBJ2-1): SQTIHQWPATLVQPVGSPLSLECTVEGTSNPNLYWYRQAAGRGLQLLFYSVGIGQISSEVPQNLSASRPQDRQFILSSKKLLLSDSGFYLCASRTSGRQNEQFFGPGTRLTVL.

For the CDR3, the DNA is TGTGCCAGCAGTGTGACTAGCGGGGGGGCTCTTCTAGATACGCAGTATTTT. It codes for CASSVTSGGALLDTQYF. The chain combines TRBV2 with TRBJ2-3, with 14 nucleotides matching TRBD2. The CDR3 covers 17 residues. The germline CDR1 and CDR2 sequences are SNHLY and FYNNEI. Trimming at V came to 4 bases and at J to 5 bases, leaving 8 bases not matched to a gene. The full variable domain, completed using reference TRBV2 and TRBJ2-3, is EPEVTQTPSHQVTQMGQEVILRCVPISNHLYFYWYRQILGQKVEFLVSFYNNEISEKSEIFDDQFSVERPDGSNFTLKIRSTKLEDSAMYFCASSVTSGGALLDTQYFGPGTRLTVL.

The CDR3 DNA is TGTGCCAGTAGAACAGGGGGCGTAGAAACTGAAGCTTTCTTT. Encoded protein: CASRTGGVETEAFF. The chain recombines TRBV19 with TRBJ1-1, with 9 bases matching TRBD1. The CDR3 spans 14 residues. Germline CDR1 is LNHDA and CDR2 is SQIVND (reference sequence). Unmatched junction bases numbered 7, after V lost 6 bases and J lost 5 bases.

The chain recombines TRBV30 with TRBJ1-1, with a tentative D call TRBD1 (6 bases). Germline-derived CDR1 and CDR2 are GTSNPN and SVGIG (reference sequence). V was clipped by 5 bases and J by 11 bases, with 18 bases between them. The CDR3 is 12 residues long. The CDR3 here is CAWGTGREIAFF. The DNA for the CDR3 is TGTGCCTGGGGTACAGGGAGAGAGATCGCTTTCTTT.

This clone was seen a few times. V usage is TRBV7-9 and J usage is TRBJ2-3; D gene uncertain. V gave up 1 base and J gave up 4 bases, with 3 bases separating them. The V gene's germline CDR1 is SEHNR and CDR2 FQNEAQ (reference sequence). The CDR3 loop spans 12 amino acids. The DNA of the CDR3 is TGTGCCAGCAGCTTAGGCGCAGATACGCAGTATTTT. Its protein product is CASSLGADTQYF.

The V call is TRBV9, the J call TRBJ2-2; 10 nucleotides agree with TRBD2. The CDR3 loop spans 20 amino acids. From germline, CDR1 is SGDLS and CDR2 YYNGEE. V lost 3 bases and J lost 0; bases outside the gene matches: 14. CDR3 bases: TGTGCCAGCAGCGAGAGGAGACCCGGACTAGCGGATACGAACACCGGGGAGCTGTTTTTT. It is translated as CASSERRPGLADTNTGELFF.

In its sample, this clone was seen once. V usage is TRBV9 and J usage is TRBJ2-3; 9 positions agree with TRBD2. CDR1 SGDLS and CDR2 YYNGEE come from the germline V gene. The CDR3 has 15 residues. The V segment lost 1 base and the J segment 4 bases; nucleotides outside the gene matches: 4. The CDR3 nucleotides are TGTGCCAGCAGCGTATTACCTAGCGGGGCAGATACGCAGTATTTT. Protein product: CASSVLPSGADTQYF.

The chain recombines TRBV29-1 with TRBJ2-3, with D possibly TRBD2 on 5 matching bases. Trimming removed 5 bases at V and 7 bases at J, with 7 bases between. Germline CDR1 and CDR2: SQVTM and ANQGSEA. The CDR3 consists of 10 residues. CDR3 DNA: TGCAGCGTTCCGGGGAATACGCAGTATTTT. This gives the protein CSVPGNTQYF.

The chain recombines TRBV7-2 with TRBJ2-7; 13 positions agree with TRBD2. CDR1 and CDR2 (germline): SGHTA, FQGNSA. With V trimmed by 4 bases and J by 1 base, 7 bases remained unmatched. The CDR3 extends over 17 amino acids. CDR3: CASSSGLAGVLSYEQYF. CDR3 DNA sequence: TGTGCCAGCAGCTCCGGACTAGCGGGAGTTCTATCCTACGAGCAGTACTTC.

The gene calls are TRBV5-1 and TRBJ1-2; D ambiguous. The length of the CDR3 is 13 residues. Trimming shortened V by 4 bases and J by 4 bases, and 11 bases separated the two germline ends. In germline, CDR1 is SGHRS, CDR2 YFSETQ. In DNA, the CDR3 is TGCGCCAGCAGCCCAGACTCCCTCTATGGCTACACCTTC. Its translation is CASSPDSLYGYTF.

The chain is built from TRBV7-9 and TRBJ1-2; D gene unclear. Germline CDR1 is SEHNR and CDR2 is FQNEAQ (reference sequence). This CDR3 contains 12 residues. V gave up 3 bases and J gave up 12 bases, with 14 bases separating them. The CDR3 sequence: CASSFPGVLDTF. DNA of the CDR3: TGTGCCAGCAGCTTCCCAGGCGTTTTGGACACCTTC. Together with reference TRBV7-9 and TRBJ1-2, the CDR3 gives the full variable domain: DTGVSQNPRHKITKRGQNVTFRCDPISEHNRLYWYRQTLGQGPEFLTYFQNEAQLEKSRLLSDRFSAERPKGSFSTLEIQRTEQGDSAMYLCASSFPGVLDTFGSGTRLTVV.